This passage covers 21 T cell receptor beta chains from one sample sequenced in a study of T cell clusters in autoimmune cytopenias (dated 2019 in TCRdb). TRB amplification used around 260 ng of peripheral blood genomic DNA, tens of thousands of genome equivalents, per sample. The reads were generated on an Illumina MiSeq. Multiplex PCR with a touch-down protocol amplified TRB rearrangements, with the TRB-A and TRB-B primer pools combined in a single tube. TCRdb reprocessed the reads and provides one entry for every CDR3 protein sequence; no DNA is given. This sample's table has entries for several thousand distinct CDR3 sequences. Less than 5.5% of the sample rests with the top ten. Specimen: peripheral blood. These receptors were obtained from a human donor with an autoimmune cytopenia or autoimmune hepatitis (not recorded which).

This chain links TRBV5-6 with TRBJ2-3. This CDR3 spans 13 amino acids. Per germline, CDR1 SGHDT and CDR2 YYEEEE. The CDR3 protein is CASSWASRDTQYF.

The V gene is TRBV20-1, the J gene TRBJ2-5; as DNA is missing, the TRBD1 call by TCRdb cannot be tested. The CDR3 loop spans 12 amino acids. The germline CDR1 and CDR2 sequences are DFQATT and SNEGSKA (reference sequence). The CDR3: CSAWTGGDGQYF.

This chain connects TRBV5-1 to TRBJ1-1. Germline lookup yields CDR1 SGHRS and CDR2 YFSETQ. The CDR3 is 14 amino acids. CDR3: CASSLGQGIGEAFF.

Measured by frequency, this clonotype is medium-sized. J is TRBJ1-1 and V is TRBV15. CDR3 size: 14 residues. Germline loops: CDR1 LNHNV, CDR2 YYDKDF (reference sequence). The CDR3 reads CATSRATMNTEAFF.

By frequency, this clonotype is medium-sized (0.01 to 0.1%). CDR3 protein: CASSPWVAGELFF. The genes are TRBV12-3 or TRBV12-4 and TRBJ2-2. There are 13 residues in the CDR3.

J is TRBJ2-5 and V is TRBV14; TCRdb names TRBD1, which stays unverified in the absence of DNA. CDR1 and CDR2 from the germline V gene are SGHDN and FVKESK. The CDR3 length is 15 residues. The CDR3 sequence is CASSQGDAFVETQYF.

This chain joins TRBV24-1 and TRBJ1-5; the D call of TRBD1 rests on TCRdb alone, since no DNA is present to check it. The CDR3 runs 16 residues. Germline V gives CDR1 KGHDR, CDR2 SFDVKD. CDR3 amino acids: CATSAAGTGTFGPQHF.

The chain recombines TRBV13 with TRBJ2-7; the D call of TRBD2 rests on TCRdb alone, since no DNA is present to check it. Germline lookup yields CDR1 PRHDT and CDR2 FYEKMQ (reference sequence). The CDR3 length is 15 residues. The CDR3 sequence is CASSSTGREDYEQYF. The full variable domain, in which reference TRBV13 and TRBJ2-7 provide the parts outside the CDR3, is AAGVIQSPRHLIKEKRETATLKCYPIPRHDTVYWYQQGPGQDPQFLISFYEKMQSDKGSIPDRFSAQQFSDYHSELNMSSLELGDSALYFCASSSTGREDYEQYFGPGTRLTVT.

The chain uses TRBV21-1 and TRBJ1-5; absent DNA, TCRdb's TRBD1 call cannot be checked. TRBV21-1 is recorded as a pseudogene. CDR3 size: 21 residues. This CDR3 reads CASSAPRGRRGPSESNQPQHF.

The chain joins TRBV20-1 to TRBJ2-7; TCRdb selects TRBD1, and the lack of DNA leaves this call unchecked. This CDR3 is 13 amino acids long. Germline lookup yields CDR1 DFQATT and CDR2 SNEGSKA (reference sequence). CDR3 loop: CSANRGVVYEQYF.

The rearrangement uses TRBV28 and TRBJ2-1; TCRdb names TRBD1, which stays unverified in the absence of DNA. The germline gives CDR1 MDHEN, CDR2 SYDVKM. The CDR3 is 16 amino acids. The CDR3: CASSLSPAGPGNEQFF.

This clonotype registers medium-sized by frequency. This rearrangement joins TRBV7-3 to TRBJ1-2. This CDR3 contains 13 residues. The germline V gene has CDR1 SGHTA and CDR2 FQGTGA. The CDR3 region is CASSLIPFGGYTF.

This sequence joins TRBV24-1 and TRBJ2-7. The CDR3 has 12 residues. CDR1 and CDR2 (germline): KGHDR, SFDVKD. The CDR3: CATSDGVYEQYF.

This chain connects TRBV20-1 to TRBJ2-3; TCRdb's D call of TRBD2 is untestable without DNA. In germline, CDR1 is DFQATT, CDR2 SNEGSKA (reference sequence). The CDR3 has 18 residues. CDR3 loop: CSARDPRGLAGNADTQYF.

Considering frequency, this clonotype is medium-sized (0.01 to 0.1%). This chain links TRBV10-3 with TRBJ1-3. Germline values: CDR1 ENHRY, CDR2 SYGVKD. The CDR3 spans 16 residues. The CDR3 protein is CAISAEGPSSGNTIYF.

Its frequency marks this clonotype as medium-sized. The V and J genes are TRBV25-1 and TRBJ1-6; TCRdb selects TRBD1, and the lack of DNA leaves this call unchecked. The CDR3 has 14 residues. The germline V gene has CDR1 MGHDK and CDR2 SYGVNS. This CDR3 is CASSEYRGNSPLHF.

This clonotype shows up as medium-sized (0.01 to 0.1%) by frequency. The chain has TRBV12-3 or TRBV12-4 and TRBJ2-7; the D call from TCRdb, TRBD1, cannot be confirmed without DNA. CDR3 size: 14 residues. CDR3 region: CASSLRDPSYEQYF.

The rearrangement links TRBV30 to TRBJ2-3; checking the TCRdb D call of TRBD1 is not possible without DNA. CDR3 length: 16 residues. The germline gives CDR1 GTSNPN, CDR2 SVGIG (reference sequence). CDR3 residues: CAWGKLRGLGGDTQYF.

The genes are TRBV20-1 and TRBJ2-2; TCRdb's D gene call, TRBD1, goes unchecked for lack of DNA. CDR1 and CDR2 (germline): DFQATT, SNEGSKA (reference sequence). The CDR3 consists of 15 residues. The chain's CDR3 is CSARPRGLGTGELFF.

This clonotype is called medium-sized based on its frequency. The chain joins TRBV30 to TRBJ1-1. Germline lookup yields CDR1 GTSNPN and CDR2 SVGIG (reference sequence). This CDR3 is 14 amino acids long. This CDR3 is CAWSVRVWDTEAFF.

This clonotype is called medium-sized based on its frequency. The chain links TRBV27 to TRBJ2-2. The CDR3 extends over 12 amino acids. Per the germline V gene, CDR1 is MNHEY and CDR2 is SMNVEV (reference sequence). The CDR3 sequence: CASSRGLAELFF.